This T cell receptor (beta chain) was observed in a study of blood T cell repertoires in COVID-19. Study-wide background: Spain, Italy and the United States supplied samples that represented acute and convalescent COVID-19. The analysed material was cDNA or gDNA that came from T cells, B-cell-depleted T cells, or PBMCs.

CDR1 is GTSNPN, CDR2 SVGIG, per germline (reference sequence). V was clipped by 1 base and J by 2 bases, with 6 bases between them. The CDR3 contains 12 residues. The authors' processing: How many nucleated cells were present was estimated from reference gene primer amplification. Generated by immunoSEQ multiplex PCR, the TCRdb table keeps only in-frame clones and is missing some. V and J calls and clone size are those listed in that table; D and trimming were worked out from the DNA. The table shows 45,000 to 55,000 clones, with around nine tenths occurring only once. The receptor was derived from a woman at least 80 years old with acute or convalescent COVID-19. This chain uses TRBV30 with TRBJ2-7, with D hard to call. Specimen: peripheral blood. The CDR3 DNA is TGTGCCTGGAGTGGTGAGGCCTACGAGCAGTACTTC. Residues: CAWSGEAYEQYF.